Presented here are 4 T cell receptor beta chains from one specimen sequenced in a study of blood T cell repertoires in COVID-19. Using immunoSEQ multiplex PCR, the repertoire was profiled, and TCRdb retains in-frame clones only, with some absent. The data hold under 100,000 clones, with around four fifths observed a single time. The sample comprised peripheral blood. The receptors were gathered from a man aged 60 to 75 with COVID-19, enrolled during active disease.

There are a few counts of this clone. The CDR3 region has the DNA TGTGCCAGCAGCCAAGAGGTGGCAGGTGCTGGGGCCAACGTCCTGACTTTC. Translation: CASSQEVAGAGANVLTF. V usage is TRBV3-1 (or the pseudogene TRBV3-2) and J usage is TRBJ2-6; D ambiguous. V was pared by 0 bases and J by 2 bases, with 11 bases between. The germline V gene has CDR1 LGHDT and CDR2 YNNKEL (reference sequence). CDR3 length: 17 residues.

V usage is TRBV7-3 and J usage is TRBJ1-1; D uncertain. The CDR3 consists of 15 residues. CDR1 and CDR2 from the germline V gene are SGHTA and FQGTGA. V shed 5 bases and J shed 1 base, with 14 bases lying between them. CDR3 sequence reads: CASSPSGRKNTEAFF. DNA for the CDR3: TGTGCCAGCAGCCCCTCCGGGAGGAAGAACACTGAAGCTTTCTTT. Full variable domain (outside the CDR3, taken from reference TRBV7-3 and TRBJ1-1): GAGVSQTPSNKVTEKGKYVELRCDPISGHTALYWYRQSLGQGPEFLIYFQGTGAADDSGLPNDRFFAVRPEGSVSTLKIQRTERGDSAVYLCASSPSGRKNTEAFFGQGTRLTVV.

This chain uses TRBV7-9 with TRBJ2-1; D may be TRBD1 (5 bases). Germline V gene sequence: CDR1 SEHNR, CDR2 FQNEAQ (reference sequence). The CDR3 runs 14 residues. V was trimmed by 3 bases and J by 5 bases, leaving 11 bases between them. CDR3 nucleotides: TGTGCCAGCAGCTTTTCTGGACAAAACAATGAGCAGTTCTTC. This sequence encodes CASSFSGQNNEQFF.

J is TRBJ2-7 and V is TRBV5-1; D is perhaps TRBD2 (5 bases). The CDR3 spans 14 residues. Germline CDR1 reads SGHRS; CDR2 reads YFSETQ. Trimming removed 5 bases from V and 7 bases from J, with 19 bases in between. This CDR3 is CASSAETTSREQYF. The CDR3 coding sequence is TGCGCCAGCAGTGCGGAGACTACGTCCCGGGAGCAGTACTTC. The full variable domain, rest sourced from reference TRBV5-1 and TRBJ2-7, is KAGVTQTPRYLIKTRGQQVTLSCSPISGHRSVSWYQQTPGQGLQFLFEYFSETQRNKGNFPGRFSGRQFSNSRSEMNVSTLELGDSALYLCASSAETTSREQYFGPGTRLTVT.